These 3 T cell receptor beta chains were sequenced from one sample in a study of T cells in Graves' hyperthyroidism and ophthalmopathy. There were TCR beta CDR3 regions amplified from RNA transcripts. TCR CDR3 underwent first-round RT-PCR with the HTBI primer set. One entry per CDR3 protein results from TCRdb running MiXCR on the multiplex PCR reads. The table lists around 480,000 distinct CDR3 sequences, 14% of them singletons. The sample was blood. The receptors originated from a woman in her late teens or twenties with Graves' hyperthyroidism.

Turning to this clonotype: With a much larger clone just one base away, this may be a read error. This chain uses TRBV6-2 or TRBV6-3 with TRBJ2-7; D may correspond to TRBD1 or TRBD2 (5 bases each). Trimming removed 8 bases from V and 1 base from J, with 18 bases in between. This CDR3 spans 15 amino acids. The germline gives CDR1 MNHEY, CDR2 SVGEGT. The CDR3 DNA reads TGTGCCAGCTGGAGTGGGGGTCTTTCGTCCTACGAGCAGTACTTC. Translation gives CASWSGGLSSYEQYF.

Only one count was recorded for this clonotype. The rearrangement links TRBV4-1 to TRBJ2-1; TRBD2 matches 9 bases. The end of the DNA aligns better with TRBJ2-7, so the J call may be wrong. Germline CDR1 is MGHRA and CDR2 is YSYEKL. The CDR3 loop spans 16 amino acids. The DNA of the CDR3 is TGCGCCAGCAGCAAATATAGCGGGAGCTCCTACAATGAGCAGTACTTC. This translates into CASSKYSGSSYNEQYF.

This clonotype was found many times. This chain links TRBV12-3 or TRBV12-4 with TRBJ2-3; 10 bases are shared with TRBD2. The length of the CDR3 is 14 residues. The V segment lost 7 bases and the J segment 6 bases; nucleotides outside the gene matches: 7. In DNA form, the CDR3 reads TGTGCCAGCACCCCTAGCGGGAGAGGGGATACGCAGTATTTT. Translating it yields CASTPSGRGDTQYF.